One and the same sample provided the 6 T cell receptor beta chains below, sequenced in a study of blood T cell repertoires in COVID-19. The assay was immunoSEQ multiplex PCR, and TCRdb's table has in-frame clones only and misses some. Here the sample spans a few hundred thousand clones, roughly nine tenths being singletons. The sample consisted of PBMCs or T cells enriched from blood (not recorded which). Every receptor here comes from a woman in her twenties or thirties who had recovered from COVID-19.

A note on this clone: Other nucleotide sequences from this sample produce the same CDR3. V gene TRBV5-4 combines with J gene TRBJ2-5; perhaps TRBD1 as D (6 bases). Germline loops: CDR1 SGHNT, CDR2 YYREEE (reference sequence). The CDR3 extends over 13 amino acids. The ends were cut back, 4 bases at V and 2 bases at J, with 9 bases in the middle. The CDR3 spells CASSLQGQETQYF. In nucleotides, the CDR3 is TGTGCCAGCAGCCTACAGGGTCAAGAGACCCAGTACTTC. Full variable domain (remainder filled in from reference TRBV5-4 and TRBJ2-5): ETGVTQSPTHLIKTRGQQVTLRCSSQSGHNTVSWYQQALGQGPQFIFQYYREEENGRGNFPPRFSGLQFPNYSSELNVNALELDDSALYLCASSLQGQETQYFGPGTRLLVL.

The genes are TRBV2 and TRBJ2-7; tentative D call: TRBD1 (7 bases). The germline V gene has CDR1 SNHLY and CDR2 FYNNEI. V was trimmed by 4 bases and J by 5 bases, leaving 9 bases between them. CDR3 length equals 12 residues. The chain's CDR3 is CASSGRGHEQYF. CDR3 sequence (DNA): TGTGCCAGCAGTGGGAGGGGGCACGAGCAGTACTTC.

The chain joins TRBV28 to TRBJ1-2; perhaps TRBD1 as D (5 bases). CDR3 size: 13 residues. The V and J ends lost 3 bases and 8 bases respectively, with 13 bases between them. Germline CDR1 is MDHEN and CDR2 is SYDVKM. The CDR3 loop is CASSFRQPRGYTF. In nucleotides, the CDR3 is TGTGCCAGCAGTTTTAGACAGCCCAGGGGCTACACCTTC.

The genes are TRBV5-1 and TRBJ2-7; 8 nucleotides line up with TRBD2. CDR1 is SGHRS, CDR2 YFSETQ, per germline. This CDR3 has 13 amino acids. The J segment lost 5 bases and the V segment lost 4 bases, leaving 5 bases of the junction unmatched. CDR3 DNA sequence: TGCGCCAGCAGCGCCGGGGGGGCCCACGAGCAGTACTTC. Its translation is CASSAGGAHEQYF.

CDR3 amino acids: CSASSGTGKDQPQHF. For the CDR3, the DNA is TGCAGTGCTAGTTCCGGGACAGGGAAGGATCAGCCCCAGCATTTT. This chain uses TRBV20-1 with TRBJ1-5, with TRBD1 matching 9 bases. The CDR3 covers 15 residues. Germline V gene data show CDR1 as DFQATT and CDR2 as SNEGSKA (reference sequence). The trim removed 3 bases at V and 5 bases at J, leaving 8 bases unmatched.

The CDR3 DNA sequence: TGTGCCAGCAGTGACAGGGGGCTCTATGGCTACACCTTC. It translates to CASSDRGLYGYTF. The chain has TRBV6-1 and TRBJ1-2, with TRBD1 identical over 8 bases. The CDR3 is made up of 13 amino acids. CDR1 is MNHNS and CDR2 is SASEGT in the germline V gene. The V gene end was trimmed by 3 bases and the J gene end by 4 bases; junction bases not matched to a gene: 1.